Listed here are 18 T cell receptor beta chains from one sample, sequenced in a study of identical twins. Via MiXCR, TCRdb re-called the 5' RACE reads, giving one row per CDR3 protein. The repertoire includes more than 400,000 distinct CDR3 sequences, roughly 15% of them detected once, and 0.44% sits in the top ten. The sample was also reused in another study, on yellow fever vaccine responses in identical twins.

Sequencing was performed on CD4+ T cells sorted from blood. The receptor source for this set is a woman aged 18 to 35 in good health.

This sequence joins TRBV5-4 and TRBJ2-1; possible D gene TRBD1, 5 bases. The CDR3 totals 14 residues. V dropped 4 bases and J dropped 10 bases, with 18 bases sitting between them. Germline V lookup: CDR1 SGHNT, CDR2 YYREEE (reference sequence). The CDR3: CASSPTDQQWEQFF. The CDR3, as DNA: TGTGCCAGCAGCCCGACAGATCAACAATGGGAGCAGTTCTTC.

This CDR3 is CASSQELAGGGSYNEQFF. The DNA for the CDR3 is TGTGCCAGCAGCCAAGAACTAGCGGGAGGAGGGTCCTACAATGAGCAGTTCTTC. V gene TRBV4-2 combines with J gene TRBJ2-1; TRBD2 agrees at 12 bases. The CDR3 runs to 18 residues. Germline V gives CDR1 LGHNA, CDR2 YNFKEQ. Trimming cost V 0 bases and J 1 base; bases outside gene matches: 4.

The chain has TRBV11-3 and TRBJ1-6, with D tentatively TRBD1 (5 bases). The CDR3 covers 14 residues. Germline loops: CDR1 SGHNT, CDR2 YENEEA. The V end was cut by 5 bases, the J end by 8 bases, with 13 bases between. In DNA form, the CDR3 reads TGTGCCAGCAGCGGTCGCAGGGTAGATTCACCCCTCCACTTT. This sequence encodes CASSGRRVDSPLHF.

This clonotype was recorded a few times. The chain combines TRBV5-1 with TRBJ2-1; TRBD1 matches at 7 bases. The V gene end was trimmed by 4 bases and the J gene end by 10 bases; junction bases not matched to a gene: 14. The CDR3 consists of 15 residues. Germline CDR1 SGHRS, CDR2 YFSETQ. As DNA, the CDR3 is TGCGCCAGCAGCCCCACCCCTCGGACAGGAAGCGAGCAGTTCTTC. It encodes CASSPTPRTGSEQFF.

This clonotype was counted between two and nine times. The CDR3 loop reads CASSLGGQGSSYEQYF. CDR3 nucleotides: TGCGCCAGCAGCTTGGGGGGACAGGGGAGCTCCTACGAGCAGTACTTC. V and J are TRBV5-1 and TRBJ2-7, with TRBD1 matching 10 bases. J was trimmed by 0 bases and V by 0 bases; bases with no gene match: 3. The CDR3 length is 16 residues. Germline lookup yields CDR1 SGHRS and CDR2 YFSETQ.

The genes are TRBV9 and TRBJ2-2; unclear D gene. This CDR3 is built from 15 residues. Trimming removed 0 bases at V and 4 bases at J, with 10 bases between. Germline lookup yields CDR1 SGDLS and CDR2 YYNGEE. As DNA, the CDR3 is TGTGCCAGCAGCGTAGCTATAGAGATCACCGGGGAGCTGTTTTTT. Encoded protein: CASSVAIEITGELFF.

This clonotype was found many times. The genes are TRBV10-2 and TRBJ2-3; 9 bases agree with TRBD2. The CDR3 has 15 amino acids. The V gene's germline CDR1 is WSHSY and CDR2 SAAADI. Unmatched junction bases numbered 6, after V lost 7 bases and J lost 1 base. CDR3 bases: TGCGCCAGCACCATTGGCGGGGGGGGCACAGATACGCAGTATTTT. It encodes CASTIGGGGTDTQYF.

V and J are TRBV7-2 and TRBJ2-2, with 7 positions matching TRBD1. This CDR3 has 16 residues. Germline V gene sequence: CDR1 SGHTA, CDR2 FQGNSA. The J segment lost 3 bases and the V segment lost 1 base, leaving 5 bases of the junction unmatched. The CDR3 nucleotides read TGTGCCAGCAGCTTAGGAAGGGGGCCCTACACCGGGGAGCTGTTTTTT. This encodes CASSLGRGPYTGELFF.

V and J are TRBV18 and TRBJ1-1; TRBD1 might be the D (5 bases). Germline CDR1 and CDR2: KGHSH and LQKENI. Trimming stripped 6 bases from V and 7 bases from J, with 18 bases between. The CDR3 is 14 residues long. CDR3 region: CASSREGRILEAFF. CDR3 nucleotides: TGTGCCAGCTCCCGAGAGGGGCGTATTCTTGAAGCTTTCTTT.

In its sample, this clonotype was seen a few times. The V gene is TRBV10-3, the J gene TRBJ2-7, with 11 bases identical to TRBD2. This CDR3 contains 14 residues. Per germline, CDR1 ENHRY and CDR2 SYGVKD. V lost 2 bases to trimming and J lost 6 bases; unmatched junction nucleotides: 3. The CDR3 DNA follows: TGTGCCATCAGTGAGCCCGGACTAGCGGGCGAGCAGTACTTC. This codes for CAISEPGLAGEQYF.

The table lists this clonotype with many counts. The chain recombines TRBV12-3 or TRBV12-4 with TRBJ1-5; D may be TRBD1 (5 bases). This CDR3 region has 16 residues. V dropped 5 bases and J dropped 2 bases, with 16 bases sitting between them. The CDR3 DNA reads as TGTGCCAGCAGTCCCGGATGGGGGGACGGCAATCAGCCCCAGCATTTT. Its protein product is CASSPGWGDGNQPQHF.

V and J are TRBV4-1 and TRBJ1-4; 9 nucleotides match TRBD1. The CDR3 length is 15 residues. V dropped 1 base and J dropped 8; count of bases not matched to a gene: 5. In germline, CDR1 is MGHRA, CDR2 YSYEKL. The CDR3 sequence is CASSQGLTGGEKLFF. The CDR3 DNA is TGCGCCAGCAGCCAAGGCTTAACAGGGGGCGAAAAACTGTTTTTT.

The chain recombines TRBV7-9 with TRBJ2-5, with D perhaps TRBD1 (5 bases). Deletions cut 4 bases from V and 5 bases from J, with 17 bases between. The CDR3 runs 15 residues. Germline V CDR1 and CDR2: SEHNR, FQNEAQ (reference sequence). The CDR3 DNA is TGTGCCAGCAGCTCTGTGGACAAGGTTCGCGAGACCCAGTACTTC. Translation: CASSSVDKVRETQYF.

This clonotype was observed once. This sequence joins TRBV29-1 and TRBJ2-5, with TRBD2 matching 14 bases. Losses at the gene ends were 8 bases for V and 5 bases for J; bases not matched to a gene: 13. Germline V gives CDR1 SQVTM, CDR2 ANQGSEA. This CDR3 has 16 amino acids. The CDR3 is CSIRLAGGPGWETQYF. The CDR3 region has the DNA TGCAGCATCCGACTAGCGGGAGGGCCGGGGTGGGAGACCCAGTACTTC.

A few counts support this clonotype. The chain links TRBV11-2 to TRBJ2-1, with a weak D call TRBD2 (6 bases). V was trimmed by 1 base and J by 14 bases, leaving 15 bases between them. The CDR3 loop spans 13 amino acids. Germline V gene lookup returns CDR1 SGHAT and CDR2 FQNNGV. The CDR3 DNA reads TGTGCCAGCAGCTTAGGGTCAGGGTGGGAGGAGTTCTTC. Amino acid sequence: CASSLGSGWEEFF.

This clonotype appeared a few times. This may arise from a read error, as a much more abundant clone is one base away. Without the conserved terminal phenylalanine or tryptophan, this CDR3 likely stems from a read error. The rearrangement joins TRBV12-3 or TRBV12-4 to TRBJ2-7; weak D call: TRBD2 (5 bases). Trimming removed 5 bases at V and 0 bases at J, with 11 bases between. There are 14 residues in the CDR3. CDR3 sequence (DNA): TGTGCCAGCAGTGAAGACGGAGGCTCCTACGAGCAGTACGCC. Translated: CASSEDGGSYEQYA.

This clonotype occurred a few times. The chain joins TRBV7-8 to TRBJ2-5, with 13 nucleotides matching TRBD2. The CDR3 covers 16 residues. Trimming removed 5 bases from V and 7 bases from J; junction bases left unmatched: 10. Germline V CDR1 and CDR2: SGHVS, FQNEAQ. CDR3 bases: TGTGCCAGCAGCACTGGACTAGCGGGAGCCGTGGGGACCCAGTACTTC. Translated, it gives CASSTGLAGAVGTQYF.

This chain connects TRBV6-1 to TRBJ2-2, with a possible D match to TRBD2 (6 bases). The CDR3 spans 16 residues. The V end was cut by 5 bases, the J end by 5 bases, with 18 bases between. The V gene's germline CDR1 is MNHNS and CDR2 SASEGT. In nucleotides, the CDR3 is TGTGCCAGCAGTCCCCCCGTTGCCGCGGGGACCGGGGAGCTGTTTTTT. It specifies CASSPPVAAGTGELFF.